A single sample is the source of the 28 T cell receptor beta chains below, sequenced in a study of shared clonotypes between healthy human individuals. Generated by immunoSEQ multiplex PCR, the TCRdb table keeps only in-frame clones and is missing some. The sample has 2,500,000 or so clones, around 90% seen once; the top ten hold 0.37%. Sequences were obtained from naive CD4+ T cells from PBMCs. The subset is: CD45RA+ positively selected. These receptor sequences come from a man aged 18 to 30 in good health. Some clones in this sample may be carry-over from other donors' samples.

The chain joins TRBV28 to TRBJ1-1; possible D gene TRBD1, 6 bases. Germline values: CDR1 MDHEN, CDR2 SYDVKM. V was trimmed by 5 bases and J by 1 base, leaving 14 bases between them. The CDR3 length is 15 residues. This chain's CDR3 is CASSAYRAQNTEAFF. CDR3 nucleotide sequence: TGTGCCAGCAGTGCTTACAGGGCCCAGAACACTGAAGCTTTCTTT.

The chain is built from TRBV7-2 and TRBJ2-3; 12 bases fit TRBD1. Germline CDR1 is SGHTA and CDR2 is FQGNSA. The CDR3 consists of 18 residues. Trimming at V came to 1 base and at J to 5 bases, leaving 10 bases not matched to a gene. CDR3 sequence (DNA): TGTGCCAGCAGCTTAGTGTTATCGGGACAGGGGGCGTTAGATACGCAGTATTTT. It specifies CASSLVLSGQGALDTQYF.

With respect to this clone: The identical CDR3 is also encoded by other nucleotide sequences in the sample. The chain joins TRBV5-4 to TRBJ2-7; 7 bases agree with TRBD1. The V gene's germline CDR1 is SGHNT and CDR2 YYREEE (reference sequence). V shed 0 bases, J shed 2 bases, and the junction held 2 bases outside the gene matches. The CDR3 is made up of 14 amino acids. In DNA form, the CDR3 reads TGTGCCAGCAGCTTGGGCCAGGGGGCCTACGAGCAGTACTTC. This sequence encodes CASSLGQGAYEQYF. The variable domain in full, with the rest retrieved from reference TRBV5-4 and TRBJ2-7, is ETGVTQSPTHLIKTRGQQVTLRCSSQSGHNTVSWYQQALGQGPQFIFQYYREEENGRGNFPPRFSGLQFPNYSSELNVNALELDDSALYLCASSLGQGAYEQYFGPGTRLTVT.

This chain uses TRBV29-1 with TRBJ2-5; D is possibly TRBD2 (6 bases). V was trimmed by 8 bases and J by 4 bases, leaving 17 bases between them. This CDR3 has 13 residues. Germline lookup yields CDR1 SQVTM and CDR2 ANQGSEA. Here the CDR3 reads CSTPLLGGETQYF. The CDR3, as DNA: TGCAGCACCCCACTTTTGGGGGGAGAGACCCAGTACTTC.

The chain couples TRBV7-2 to TRBJ1-3; TRBD1 aligns across 8 bases. In germline, CDR1 is SGHTA, CDR2 FQGNSA. The CDR3 spans 15 residues. Trimming took 5 bases from V and 4 from J; bases not matched to a gene: 7. The CDR3 spells CASSTRTGPGNTIYF. The DNA for the CDR3 is TGTGCCAGCAGCACCCGGACAGGGCCGGGAAACACCATATATTTT.

The CDR3 region is CASSPWTGSPGELFF. The CDR3 nucleotides are TGTGCCAGCTCACCGTGGACAGGGTCACCCGGGGAGCTGTTTTTT. The gene calls are TRBV18 and TRBJ2-2; 8 nucleotides agree with TRBD1. The V and J ends lost 3 bases and 6 bases, in that order; junction bases with no gene match: 6. Per germline, CDR1 KGHSH and CDR2 LQKENI. The CDR3 runs to 15 residues.

On this clone itself: Other nucleotide sequences from this sample produce the same CDR3. The chain is built from TRBV5-1 and TRBJ1-1; D remains ambiguous. The germline CDR1 and CDR2 sequences are SGHRS and YFSETQ. Between the trimmed V and J ends, which lost 4 bases and 0 bases, there was a span of 7 bases. This CDR3 region has 13 residues. The CDR3 reads CASSPPLNTEAFF. CDR3 DNA: TGCGCCAGCAGCCCGCCTTTGAACACTGAAGCTTTCTTT. The full variable domain, with the rest looked up from reference TRBV5-1 and TRBJ1-1, is KAGVTQTPRYLIKTRGQQVTLSCSPISGHRSVSWYQQTPGQGLQFLFEYFSETQRNKGNFPGRFSGRQFSNSRSEMNVSTLELGDSALYLCASSPPLNTEAFFGQGTRLTVV.

This chain uses TRBV10-2 with TRBJ1-2; possibly TRBD1 for D (5 bases). V was cut by 0 bases and J by 10 bases, with 12 bases left in between. CDR1 and CDR2 (germline): WSHSY, SAAADI. The CDR3 is made up of 13 amino acids. The DNA of the CDR3 is TGCGCCAGCAGTGAGTCGGGGACGGTGCACTACACCTTC. Its protein is CASSESGTVHYTF.

The V and J genes are TRBV6-1 and TRBJ2-7, with a weak D call TRBD1 (5 bases). V lost 1 base to trimming and J lost 12 bases, with 10 bases between them. Germline loops: CDR1 MNHNS, CDR2 SASEGT. The CDR3 length is 11 residues. CDR3 DNA: TGTGCCAGCAGTGAAGTGCGACAGCGGTACTTC. It yields the protein CASSEVRQRYF.

This sequence joins TRBV13 and TRBJ2-7, with 8 bases aligning to TRBD1. The J segment lost 5 bases and the V segment lost 2 bases, leaving 14 bases of the junction unmatched. Germline V gives CDR1 PRHDT, CDR2 FYEKMQ (reference sequence). The CDR3 covers 17 residues. The DNA of the CDR3 is TGTGCCAGCAGCTTAAGGACGGGGGACAGGATATCGGACGAGCAGTACTTC. This encodes CASSLRTGDRISDEQYF.

This clone was observed once. The DNA of the CDR3 is TGCGCCAGCAGCCCTGCGTCGGGCAGGGGTGGAAACACCATATATTTT. Translation gives CASSPASGRGGNTIYF. The gene calls are TRBV4-1 and TRBJ1-3; perhaps TRBD1 as D (6 bases). Germline loops: CDR1 MGHRA, CDR2 YSYEKL. The CDR3 is made up of 16 amino acids. Trimming stripped 4 bases from V and 3 bases from J, with 16 bases between.

This rearrangement joins TRBV5-1 to TRBJ2-5; D gene unclear. CDR1 is SGHRS, CDR2 YFSETQ, per germline. There are 14 residues in the CDR3. V lost 0 bases to trimming and J lost 2 bases, with 8 bases between them. The CDR3 sequence: CASSLDAGQETQYF. In DNA form, the CDR3 reads TGCGCCAGCAGCTTGGACGCTGGTCAAGAGACCCAGTACTTC.

On this clone: Other DNA sequences in the sample encode the same CDR3. The chain carries TRBV6-5 and TRBJ2-7, with 9 bases lining up with TRBD1. The CDR3 consists of 15 residues. With 2 bases clipped from V and 2 bases from J, the junction kept 4 bases outside the gene matches. Per the germline V gene, CDR1 is MNHEY and CDR2 is SVGAGI. Written as DNA, the CDR3 is TGTGCCAGCAGTTACACGGGACAGGGACCCTACGAGCAGTACTTC. This translates into CASSYTGQGPYEQYF.

This clone was found a few times. The CDR3 protein is CASSPNPGHYGYTF. CDR3 bases: TGTGCCAGCTCACCGAATCCGGGACACTATGGCTACACCTTC. This chain links TRBV18 with TRBJ1-2, with D possibly being TRBD1 (5 bases). CDR3 length equals 14 residues. CDR1 KGHSH and CDR2 LQKENI come from the germline V gene. Trimming cost V 3 bases and J 3 bases, with 11 bases left between them. The full variable domain, with the rest looked up from reference TRBV18 and TRBJ1-2, is NAGVMQNPRHLVRRRGQEARLRCSPMKGHSHVYWYRQLPEEGLKFMVYLQKENIIDESGMPKERFSAEFPKEGPSILRIQQVVRGDSAAYFCASSPNPGHYGYTFGSGTRLTVV.

The chain carries TRBV2 and TRBJ2-3; 7 positions agree with TRBD2. This CDR3 has 17 amino acids. Germline V gene sequence: CDR1 SNHLY, CDR2 FYNNEI. Losses at the gene ends were 0 bases for V and 2 bases for J; bases not matched to a gene: 8. CDR3 nucleotides: TGTGCCAGCAGTGAAGCGTCTAGCGGTCAACACACAGATACGCAGTATTTT. Translation gives CASSEASSGQHTDTQYF. Based on the CDR3 plus reference TRBV2 and TRBJ2-3, the full variable domain is EPEVTQTPSHQVTQMGQEVILRCVPISNHLYFYWYRQILGQKVEFLVSFYNNEISEKSEIFDDQFSVERPDGSNFTLKIRSTKLEDSAMYFCASSEASSGQHTDTQYFGPGTRLTVL.

J is TRBJ2-5 and V is TRBV7-7, with 8 nucleotides matching TRBD1. Per germline, CDR1 SSHAT and CDR2 FNYEAQ (reference sequence). The CDR3 contains 15 residues. The junction had 10 bases not matched to a gene; V was cut back by 5 bases and J by 5 bases. This CDR3 reads CASSLRPRGQETQYF. CDR3 in DNA: TGTGCCAGCAGCCTCCGCCCCAGGGGGCAGGAGACCCAGTACTTC.

DNA of the CDR3: TGTGCCAGCAGCTCGGGACTAGCGGGGGCCTACGAGCAGTACTTC. It is translated as CASSSGLAGAYEQYF. The chain combines TRBV7-2 with TRBJ2-7; 14 bases agree with TRBD2. V lost 4 bases, J lost 2 bases, and 1 base stayed unmatched. Per germline, CDR1 SGHTA and CDR2 FQGNSA. The CDR3 is 15 amino acids.

V usage is TRBV5-1 and J usage is TRBJ2-5; D might be TRBD1 (6 bases). Germline V gene lookup returns CDR1 SGHRS and CDR2 YFSETQ. CDR3 length: 14 amino acids. V was clipped by 0 bases and J by 11 bases, with 17 bases between them. CDR3 protein: CASSLEVFEGGQYF. CDR3 in DNA: TGCGCCAGCAGCTTGGAGGTATTCGAAGGGGGACAGTACTTC.

The CDR3 region has the DNA TGTGCCAGCAGCTTATCGGCTAGCGGTAGCTCCTACAATGAGCAGTTCTTC. Its protein is CASSLSASGSSYNEQFF. The rearrangement uses TRBV7-3 and TRBJ2-1; 7 bases are a match to TRBD2. CDR1 and CDR2 (germline): SGHTA, FQGTGA. CDR3 length equals 17 residues. Trimming removed 2 bases from V and 0 bases from J; junction bases left unmatched: 7. Looking up the rest from reference TRBV7-3 and TRBJ2-1 gives the full variable domain: GAGVSQTPSNKVTEKGKYVELRCDPISGHTALYWYRQSLGQGPEFLIYFQGTGAADDSGLPNDRFFAVRPEGSVSTLKIQRTERGDSAVYLCASSLSASGSSYNEQFFGPGTRLTVL.

This chain uses TRBV7-9 with TRBJ1-1, with D perhaps TRBD1 (5 bases). Trimming left V 6 bases short and J 4 bases short, with 15 bases between. Germline CDR1 SEHNR, CDR2 FQNEAQ (reference sequence). This CDR3 has 14 residues. CDR3 nucleotides: TGTGCCAGCAGGACCGGGACCTCAGGCACTGAAGCTTTCTTT. Translated: CASRTGTSGTEAFF.

This clone was seen only once. The chain employs TRBV7-2 and TRBJ2-7; 7 bases fit TRBD2. Germline trimming cut 3 bases from V and 5 bases from J; bases unmatched to any gene: 4. The CDR3 is 13 amino acids. Germline CDR1 SGHTA, CDR2 FQGNSA. CDR3 sequence reads: CASSLSGRDEQYF. CDR3 in DNA: TGTGCCAGCAGCTTGAGTGGGAGGGACGAGCAGTACTTC.

The J gene is TRBJ2-7, the V gene TRBV28; possible D gene TRBD2, 5 bases. Germline loops: CDR1 MDHEN, CDR2 SYDVKM. The CDR3 runs to 12 residues. The ends were cut back, 8 bases at V and 4 bases at J, with 12 bases in the middle. CDR3 in amino acids: CASRRSQYEQYF. The CDR3 nucleotides read TGTGCCAGCCGGAGGAGCCAATACGAGCAGTACTTC.

The chain joins TRBV4-2 to TRBJ1-6; TRBD1 matches at 9 bases. This CDR3 comprises 16 residues. Germline lookup yields CDR1 LGHNA and CDR2 YNFKEQ. The trim removed 3 bases at V and 10 bases at J, leaving 10 bases unmatched. DNA for the CDR3: TGTGCCAGCAGCCACCTTGGACAGGGGCTTGGGTCACCCCTCCACTTT. As protein: CASSHLGQGLGSPLHF.

The chain carries TRBV28 and TRBJ1-6; D remains ambiguous. The CDR3 has 16 residues. The ends were cut back, 2 bases at V and 7 bases at J, with 15 bases in the middle. CDR1 and CDR2 (germline): MDHEN, SYDVKM. The CDR3 protein is CASSLSRLRANSPLHF. The DNA for the CDR3 is TGTGCCAGCAGTTTAAGCCGACTTCGGGCAAATTCACCCCTCCACTTT.

The chain joins TRBV10-1 to TRBJ1-3, with 12 nucleotides matching TRBD1. CDR1 and CDR2 (germline): WNHNN, SYGVQD (reference sequence). With 6 bases clipped from V and 3 bases from J, the junction kept 15 bases outside the gene matches. CDR3 length: 19 amino acids. CDR3 nucleotide sequence: TGCGCCAGCAGACAAAAACCGGGACAGGGGGCGCCGGGTGGAAACACCATATATTTT. Protein product: CASRQKPGQGAPGGNTIYF.

The chain has TRBV28 and TRBJ1-4, with D possibly being TRBD1 (5 bases). The CDR3 totals 15 residues. Germline V lookup: CDR1 MDHEN, CDR2 SYDVKM. Trimming left V 1 base short and J 4 bases short, with 10 bases between. For the CDR3, the DNA is TGTGCCAGCAGTTTATCCGGGGGAAATAATGAAAAACTGTTTTTT. Its protein product is CASSLSGGNNEKLFF.

Notes on this clone: This sample includes further DNA sequences coding for the same CDR3. The V gene is TRBV18, the J gene TRBJ2-3; no reliable D call. The length of the CDR3 is 14 residues. In germline, CDR1 is KGHSH, CDR2 LQKENI. The germline V and J ends were trimmed by 2 bases and 1 base, with 7 bases remaining between them. CDR3: CASSPLTRTDTQYF. The CDR3 DNA reads as TGTGCCAGCTCACCATTGACTCGCACAGATACGCAGTATTTT.

This clone was seen just once. This chain connects TRBV7-9 to TRBJ2-7; 7 bases are a match to TRBD2. Germline CDR1 reads SEHNR; CDR2 reads FQNEAQ (reference sequence). J was trimmed by 8 bases and V by 4 bases; bases with no gene match: 20. The CDR3 contains 17 residues. The CDR3 protein is CASSSWEGTHQQVQQYF. Written as DNA, the CDR3 is TGTGCCAGCAGCTCCTGGGAGGGGACTCACCAGCAAGTCCAGCAGTACTTC.